Sequencing of this TCR beta chain was carried out in a study of T cell responses to AZD1222 COVID-19 vaccine. Findings and limits, study-wide: Sampling captured repertoires only after the peak T cell response. Spike-specific TCR breadth and depth went up after people got two AZD1222 doses. A mostly white British donor set with more females was recruited, and clonal diversity was possibly underestimated. Vaccine-associated CD4 TCRs ranged over spike, dominating at 160-218 and 743-854.

Remarks on this clone: Its antigen is still unknown.

The table came from immunoSEQ multiplex PCR; TCRdb's copy has only in-frame clones and leaves some out. The data contain roughly 200,000 clones, more than 90% of them singletons. V was pared by 6 bases and J by 5 bases, with 2 bases of the junction left unmatched. Germline assignment: CDR1 KGHSH and CDR2 LQKENI. This CDR3 is 13 amino acids long. The sequencing used peripheral blood, collected 28 days after the second dose of the MenACWY control vaccine. The genes are TRBV18 and TRBJ2-2, with TRBD2 identical over 8 bases. The receptor comes from an adult who received the MenACWY meningococcal vaccine as a control. The CDR3 coding sequence is TGTGCCAGCTCCCCTAGCGGGACCGGGGAGCTGTTTTTT. Its protein product is CASSPSGTGELFF.